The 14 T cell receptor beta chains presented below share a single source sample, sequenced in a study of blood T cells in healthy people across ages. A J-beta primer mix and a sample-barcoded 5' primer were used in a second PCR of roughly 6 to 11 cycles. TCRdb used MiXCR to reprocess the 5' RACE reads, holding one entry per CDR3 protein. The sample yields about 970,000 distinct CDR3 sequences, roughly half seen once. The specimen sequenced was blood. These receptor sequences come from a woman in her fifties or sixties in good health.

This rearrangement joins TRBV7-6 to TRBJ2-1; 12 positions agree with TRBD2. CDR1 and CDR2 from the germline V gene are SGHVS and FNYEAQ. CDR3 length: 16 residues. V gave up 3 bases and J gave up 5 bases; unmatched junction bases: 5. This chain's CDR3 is CASSFTGLAGNNEQFF. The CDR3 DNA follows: TGTGCCAGCAGCTTTACGGGACTAGCGGGCAACAATGAGCAGTTCTTC.

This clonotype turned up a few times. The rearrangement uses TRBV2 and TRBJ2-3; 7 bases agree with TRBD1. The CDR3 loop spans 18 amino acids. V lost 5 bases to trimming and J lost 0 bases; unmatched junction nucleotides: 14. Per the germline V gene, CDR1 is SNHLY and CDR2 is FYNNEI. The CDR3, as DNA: TGTGCCAGCAGTCCCTATTACCCAGGACAGGAAAGCACAGATACGCAGTATTTT. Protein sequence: CASSPYYPGQESTDTQYF.

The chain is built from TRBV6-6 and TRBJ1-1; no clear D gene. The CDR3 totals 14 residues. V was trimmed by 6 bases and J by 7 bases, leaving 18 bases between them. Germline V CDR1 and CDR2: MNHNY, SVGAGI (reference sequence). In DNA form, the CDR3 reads TGTGCCAGCAGACGTGGGATTCCTACAGATGAAGCTTTCTTT. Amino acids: CASRRGIPTDEAFF.

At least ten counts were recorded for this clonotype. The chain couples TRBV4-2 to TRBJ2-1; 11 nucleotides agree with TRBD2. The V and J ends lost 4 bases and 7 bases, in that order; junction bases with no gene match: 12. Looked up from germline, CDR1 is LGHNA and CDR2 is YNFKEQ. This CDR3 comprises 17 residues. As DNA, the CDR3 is TGTGCCAGCAGCCTAGGTAGCGGGAGGGCCTCTCAGAATGAGCAGTTCTTC. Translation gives CASSLGSGRASQNEQFF.

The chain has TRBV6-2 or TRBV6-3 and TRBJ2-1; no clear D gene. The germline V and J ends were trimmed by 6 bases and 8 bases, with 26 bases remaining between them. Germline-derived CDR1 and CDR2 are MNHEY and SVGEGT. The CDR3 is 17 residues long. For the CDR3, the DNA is TGTGCCAGCAGCTACCGCCAATTCGGATCATATGGGGATGAGCAGTTCTTC. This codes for CASSYRQFGSYGDEQFF.

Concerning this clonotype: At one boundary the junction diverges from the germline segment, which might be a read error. This CDR3 reads CASSLGGLAIERFF. The CDR3 nucleotides are TGTGCCAGCAGTTTAGGCGGACTAGCCATTGAGCGGTTCTTC. V usage is TRBV12-3 or TRBV12-4 and J usage is TRBJ2-1, with 8 positions matching TRBD2. The CDR3 contains 14 residues.

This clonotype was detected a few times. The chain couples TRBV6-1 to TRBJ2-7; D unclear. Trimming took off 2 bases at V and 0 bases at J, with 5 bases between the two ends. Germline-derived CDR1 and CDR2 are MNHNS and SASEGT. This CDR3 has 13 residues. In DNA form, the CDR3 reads TGTGCCAGCAGTGAACAGGTCTCCTACGAGCAGTACTTC. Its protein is CASSEQVSYEQYF.

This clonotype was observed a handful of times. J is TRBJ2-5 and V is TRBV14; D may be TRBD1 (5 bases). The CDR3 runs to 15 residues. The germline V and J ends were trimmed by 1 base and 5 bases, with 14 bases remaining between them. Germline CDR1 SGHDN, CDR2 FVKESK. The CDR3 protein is CASSQGQRRSETQYF. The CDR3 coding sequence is TGTGCCAGCAGCCAAGGACAGCGTCGTAGCGAGACCCAGTACTTC.

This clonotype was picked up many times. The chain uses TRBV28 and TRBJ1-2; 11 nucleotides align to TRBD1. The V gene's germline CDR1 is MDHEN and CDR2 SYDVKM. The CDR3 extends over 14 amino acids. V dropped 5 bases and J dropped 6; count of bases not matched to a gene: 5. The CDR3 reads CASSPPGQGDGYTF. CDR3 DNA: TGTGCCAGCAGTCCACCGGGACAGGGGGATGGCTACACCTTC.

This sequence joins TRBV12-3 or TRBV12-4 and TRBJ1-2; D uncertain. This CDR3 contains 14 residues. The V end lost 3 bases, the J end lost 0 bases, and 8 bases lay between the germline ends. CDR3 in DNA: TGTGCCAGCAGTTTTACAGCAACTAACTATGGCTACACCTTC. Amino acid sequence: CASSFTATNYGYTF.

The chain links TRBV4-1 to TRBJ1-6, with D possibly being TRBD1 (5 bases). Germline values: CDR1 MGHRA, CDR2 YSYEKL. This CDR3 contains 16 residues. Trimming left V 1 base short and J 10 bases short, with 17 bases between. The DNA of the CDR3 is TGCGCCAGCAGCCAAGTGGGGGGAGCCCGGAGGTCACCCCTCCACTTT. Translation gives CASSQVGGARRSPLHF.

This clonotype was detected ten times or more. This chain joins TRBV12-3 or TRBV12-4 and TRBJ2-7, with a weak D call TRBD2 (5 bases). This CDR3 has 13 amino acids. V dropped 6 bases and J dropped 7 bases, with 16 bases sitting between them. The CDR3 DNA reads TGTGCCAGCAGGCGGGTCCCGATAGGGGAGCAGTACTTC. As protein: CASRRVPIGEQYF.

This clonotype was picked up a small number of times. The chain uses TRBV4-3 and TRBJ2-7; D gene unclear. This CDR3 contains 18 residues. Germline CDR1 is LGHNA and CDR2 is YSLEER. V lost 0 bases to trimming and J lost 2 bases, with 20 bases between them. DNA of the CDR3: TGCGCCAGCAGCCAAGATCTGGGTGGGTCGGCGGTAACCTACGAGCAGTACTTC. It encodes CASSQDLGGSAVTYEQYF.

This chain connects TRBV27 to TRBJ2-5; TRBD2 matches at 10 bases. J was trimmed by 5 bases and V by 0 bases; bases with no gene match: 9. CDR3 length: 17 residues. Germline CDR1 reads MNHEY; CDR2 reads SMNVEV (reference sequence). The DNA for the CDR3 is TGTGCCAGCAGTTTATCGGGGAGCGGGAGGGCCGGGGAGACCCAGTACTTC. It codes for CASSLSGSGRAGETQYF.